This paragraph covers one T cell receptor (beta chain) sequence. This sample is part of a study of T cell responses to AZD1222 COVID-19 vaccine. Measured with immunoSEQ multiplex PCR; TCRdb has only the in-frame clones, and not every one. The table shows about 86,000 clones, with around nine tenths occurring only once. This receptor was taken from an adult in good health. Sequencing used peripheral blood, obtained on day 0 of AZD1222 vaccination.

CDR3 sequence reads: CATAGGREHEQFF. The DNA for the CDR3 is TGTGCCACTGCCGGGGGCCGAGAGCATGAGCAGTTCTTC. The rearrangement uses TRBV24-1 and TRBJ2-1; D possibly uses TRBD1 or TRBD2 (6 bases each). The germline gives CDR1 KGHDR, CDR2 SFDVKD. V was cut by 10 bases and J by 8 bases, with 17 bases left in between. The CDR3 length is 13 residues.